Listed here are 8 T cell receptor beta chains from one sample, sequenced in a study of chronic HIV infection and antiretroviral therapy. TCRdb used MiXCR to reprocess the 5' RACE reads, holding one entry per CDR3 protein. The table lists about 38,000 distinct CDR3 sequences, 8.2% of them singletons, with 2.9% in the top ten. Source material: peripheral blood. All receptors derive from an adult who had HIV and had not received antiretroviral therapy, or was an uninfected healthy control (not recorded which).

V and J are TRBV29-1 and TRBJ2-1; 12 nucleotides match TRBD1. The ends lost 4 bases at V and 10 bases at J; junction bases unmatched: 5. This CDR3 is built from 13 residues. Germline V gives CDR1 SQVTM, CDR2 ANQGSEA. The CDR3, as DNA: TGCAGCGTTGCTGGGACAGGGGGCGGAGAGCAGTTCTTC. Its translation is CSVAGTGGGEQFF.

Regarding this clonotype: A much larger clone is a single base away; this may be a read error. DNA for the CDR3: TGTGCCAGCAGCCAAGACCCCCGGGACTACGAGCAGTACTTC. Protein product: CASSQDPRDYEQYF. This chain uses TRBV7-2 with TRBJ2-7, with a weak D call TRBD2 (5 bases). Deletions cut 5 bases from V and 3 bases from J, with 14 bases between. CDR1 and CDR2 from the germline V gene are SGHTA and FQGNSA. This CDR3 comprises 14 residues.

On this clonotype itself: This may be a read error: a much more frequent sequence differs by one nucleotide. The chain recombines TRBV5-5 with TRBJ2-2, with D uncertain. This CDR3 is 14 amino acids long. CDR1 SGHKS and CDR2 YYEKEE come from the germline V gene (reference sequence). The chain's CDR3 is CARSLYVETGELFF. The CDR3 region has the DNA TGTGCCCGCAGCTTGTATGTGGAGACCGGGGAGCTGTTTTTT.

This sequence joins TRBV28 and TRBJ1-1; D remains unclear. This CDR3 is built from 12 residues. Germline V gene lookup returns CDR1 MDHEN and CDR2 SYDVKM. V was cut by 6 bases and J by 6 bases, with 11 bases left in between. CDR3 bases: TGTGCCAGCAGCTTTACTACCGCTGAAGCTTTCTTT. Its protein is CASSFTTAEAFF.

This clonotype was recorded a few times. This sequence joins TRBV29-1 and TRBJ2-6; D is unresolved. V dropped 4 bases and J dropped 0 bases, with 4 bases sitting between them. This CDR3 comprises 13 residues. Germline V lookup: CDR1 SQVTM, CDR2 ANQGSEA. The DNA of the CDR3 is TGCAGCGTTGTTATCTCTGGGGCCAACGTCCTGACTTTC. It codes for CSVVISGANVLTF.

This clonotype occurred many times. CDR3 loop: CASSQDRSFKESSGANVLTF. CDR3 sequence (DNA): TGTGCCAGCAGCCAAGATCGCAGCTTTAAGGAGTCCTCTGGGGCCAACGTCCTGACTTTC. The chain recombines TRBV3-2 with TRBJ2-6. TRBV3-2 corresponds to a pseudogene. The CDR3 covers 20 residues.

This clonotype was detected ten times or more. The gene calls are TRBV20-1 and TRBJ2-1; D possibly corresponds to TRBD1 (6 bases). The V end lost 0 bases, the J end lost 5 bases, and 23 bases lay between the germline ends. Per the germline V gene, CDR1 is DFQATT and CDR2 is SNEGSKA (reference sequence). This CDR3 has 18 amino acids. The CDR3 loop reads CSARDLLGGQLEDNEQFF. The CDR3 DNA follows: TGCAGTGCTAGAGATCTTTTAGGAGGACAGCTAGAAGACAATGAGCAGTTCTTC.

This clonotype came up many times. The rearrangement links TRBV4-1 to TRBJ1-5, with 10 bases fitting TRBD1. CDR1 MGHRA and CDR2 YSYEKL come from the germline V gene. Trimming removed 1 base from V and 8 bases from J; junction bases left unmatched: 2. The CDR3 has 14 amino acids. CDR3 sequence reads: CASSQGTGGKPQHF. The CDR3 DNA reads TGCGCCAGCAGCCAAGGGACAGGGGGAAAGCCCCAGCATTTT.